This TCR beta chain appears in the sequencing data of a study of OX40 agonist ivuxolimab in advanced cancers. Study-level background: Age averaged approximately 60 years (range roughly 23 to 79), and just over 80% were male. Study-level findings and limits: Low normalized T-cell clonal expansion was additionally recorded for some nonresponders. Among patients with partial responses at 0.1-3.0 mg/kg, clonal expansion was among the lowest.

Concerning this clone: What it recognizes is unknown.

Clones were sequenced by immunoSEQ multiplex PCR, and TCRdb holds only the in-frame ones, with some missing. The sample carries some 69,000 clones, 88% recorded once. At baseline, cycle 4 day 1, and cycle 7 day 1, blood was sampled. Sequencing was performed on CD4+ or CD8+ T cells sorted from blood, taken in a trial of the OX40 agonist ivuxolimab. The sequence derives from an adult with an advanced solid tumor such as melanoma, head and neck, liver or kidney cancer.

The CDR3 DNA reads TGCGCCAGCAGCTTCGGGGACAGGGGAGATAACACTGAAGCTTTCTTT. Its protein product is CASSFGDRGDNTEAFF. The J gene is TRBJ1-1, the V gene TRBV5-1, with TRBD1 matching over 10 bases. The CDR3 has 16 residues. The germline gives CDR1 SGHRS, CDR2 YFSETQ. The trim removed 2 bases at V and 2 bases at J, leaving 6 bases unmatched.